One and the same sample provided the 18 T cell receptor beta chains below, sequenced in a study of T cell repertoires in cytomegalovirus infection. What these receptors recognize is not known. MiXCR, run by TCRdb on the reads, gives a single entry per CDR3 protein. The table lists a few hundred thousand distinct CDR3 sequences, almost 30% of them singletons. The specimen was cultured PBMCs, collected from culture after CMV antigen stimulation. These receptors originate from a human donor in good health (CMV status not recorded). Some clones in this sample may be carry-over from other donors' samples.

V is TRBV7-2 and J is TRBJ2-1; TRBD2 matches 11 bases. The CDR3 totals 21 residues. V was clipped by 2 bases and J by 6 bases; unmatched bases: 21. The germline CDR1 and CDR2 sequences are SGHTA and FQGNSA. Here the CDR3 reads CASSLSGGPGIAGGRRNEQFF. The CDR3 nucleotides are TGTGCCAGCAGCTTATCCGGGGGCCCTGGAATAGCGGGAGGGCGGCGCAATGAGCAGTTCTTC.

The chain carries TRBV7-9 and TRBJ2-1; possibly TRBD2 for D (6 bases). The germline V gene has CDR1 SEHNR and CDR2 FQNEAQ (reference sequence). The V gene lost 5 bases and the J gene lost 6 bases, with 8 bases spanning the gap. The CDR3 is made up of 12 amino acids. In DNA, the CDR3 is TGTGCCAGCAGCCCGACTAGCAATGAGCAGTTCTTC. Translated, it gives CASSPTSNEQFF.

This clonotype was detected many times. The chain carries TRBV7-9 and TRBJ2-6, with TRBD2 identical over 8 bases. In germline, CDR1 is SEHNR, CDR2 FQNEAQ (reference sequence). The CDR3 has 18 amino acids. With V trimmed by 5 bases and J by 2 bases, 11 bases remained unmatched. The CDR3 DNA sequence: TGTGCCAGCAGCCCAAGCTCCCCGGGAGGGCCTGGGGCCAACGTCCTGACTTTC. It translates to CASSPSSPGGPGANVLTF.

This clonotype showed up many times. This sequence joins TRBV11-3 and TRBJ2-1; D may be TRBD1 or TRBD2 (5 bases each). From germline, CDR1 is SGHNT and CDR2 YENEEA. CDR3 size: 13 residues. V was cut by 1 base and J by 5 bases, with 6 bases left in between. The CDR3 coding sequence is TGTGCCAGCAGCTTAGGAGGGGACAATGAGCAGTTCTTC. Protein product: CASSLGGDNEQFF.

This clonotype showed up just a few times. The chain has TRBV6-2 or TRBV6-3 and TRBJ2-2; TRBD2 aligns across 7 bases. CDR1 MNHEY and CDR2 SVGEGT come from the germline V gene. The CDR3 totals 14 residues. V shed 8 bases, J shed 0 bases, and the junction held 3 bases outside the gene matches. The CDR3 reads CASRGVANTGELFF. CDR3 DNA sequence: TGTGCCAGCCGGGGGGTAGCGAACACCGGGGAGCTGTTTTTT.

This clonotype was detected many times. The chain combines TRBV12-3 or TRBV12-4 with TRBJ2-7; 9 bases map to TRBD2. J lost 4 bases, V lost 7 bases, and 8 bases had no gene match. The CDR3 is 14 amino acids. The CDR3: CASTQGLASYEQYF. The CDR3 DNA sequence: TGTGCCAGCACCCAAGGACTAGCGAGTTACGAGCAGTACTTC.

The CDR3 nucleotides are TGCAGTGCCCCACCCCGGACAGGGATTAACTATGGCTACACCTTC. As protein: CSAPPRTGINYGYTF. The genes are TRBV20-1 and TRBJ1-2; TRBD1 agrees at 8 bases. The J segment lost 1 base and the V segment lost 6 bases, leaving 10 bases of the junction unmatched. Germline-derived CDR1 and CDR2 are DFQATT and SNEGSKA (reference sequence). This CDR3 spans 15 amino acids.

This clonotype has a handful of counts. V gene TRBV19 combines with J gene TRBJ1-5; a possible D gene is TRBD1 (5 bases). Germline V CDR1 and CDR2: LNHDA, SQIVND (reference sequence). The CDR3 has 16 residues. V was shortened by 3 bases and J by 3 bases, with 15 bases between the two germline ends. In nucleotides, the CDR3 is TGTGCCAGTAGTATCTGGGACGGGTGGTCCAATCAGCCCCAGCATTTT. This gives the protein CASSIWDGWSNQPQHF.

This sequence joins TRBV7-6 and TRBJ2-3; no definite D call. This CDR3 region has 14 residues. CDR1 is SGHVS, CDR2 FNYEAQ, per germline. Trimming pared 1 base from V and 2 bases from J, leaving 7 bases between. CDR3 bases: TGTGCCAGCAGCTTAGAATTCTTCACAGATACGCAGTATTTT. Translating gives CASSLEFFTDTQYF.

This clonotype was seen a handful of times. The chain couples TRBV7-8 to TRBJ2-3; D remains unclear. V lost 7 bases, J lost 1 base, and 12 bases lay in between. Germline CDR1 and CDR2: SGHVS and FQNEAQ. This CDR3 is built from 14 residues. The DNA of the CDR3 is TGTGCCAGCACCCCACTAACTGGCACAGATACGCAGTATTTT. It specifies CASTPLTGTDTQYF.

Ten or more counts support this clonotype. The CDR3 loop reads CASKPTNTGELFF. The CDR3 DNA reads as TGTGCCAGCAAACCGACGAACACCGGGGAGCTGTTTTTT. The chain links TRBV6-1 to TRBJ2-2; D not certain. Germline V gene lookup returns CDR1 MNHNS and CDR2 SASEGT. This CDR3 has 13 amino acids. V lost 7 bases and J lost 0, with 6 bases in between.

The chain joins TRBV7-9 to TRBJ2-1; D is unclear. Trimming left V 2 bases short and J 3 bases short, with 8 bases between. Germline CDR1 and CDR2: SEHNR and FQNEAQ (reference sequence). The CDR3 totals 14 residues. CDR3 sequence reads: CASSLPDHYNEQFF. The CDR3 nucleotides read TGTGCCAGCAGCTTACCAGATCACTACAATGAGCAGTTCTTC.

This clonotype was counted between two and nine times. J is TRBJ2-7 and V is TRBV12-3 or TRBV12-4; 7 positions match TRBD2. The V segment lost 8 bases and the J segment 6 bases; nucleotides outside the gene matches: 10. CDR3 length equals 13 residues. This CDR3 is CASRWSGIGEQYF. DNA of the CDR3: TGTGCCAGCCGGTGGAGCGGGATTGGCGAGCAGTACTTC.

V usage is TRBV12-3 or TRBV12-4 and J usage is TRBJ2-2; perhaps D is TRBD1 or TRBD2 (5 bases each). CDR3 size: 15 residues. The V end was cut by 7 bases, the J end by 3 bases, with 15 bases between. Here the CDR3 DNA reads TGTGCCAGCATCCAGGTCGGGACCTACACCGGGGAGCTGTTTTTT. This translates into CASIQVGTYTGELFF.

V and J are TRBV4-1 and TRBJ1-5, with 9 bases lining up with TRBD1. V lost 0 bases and J lost 5; bases outside the gene matches: 5. This CDR3 is 16 amino acids long. Per the germline V gene, CDR1 is MGHRA and CDR2 is YSYEKL. The CDR3 DNA follows: TGCGCCAGCAGCCAAGAGGGGGGACAGGGTGATCAGCCCCAGCATTTT. Encoded protein: CASSQEGGQGDQPQHF.

This clonotype occurred a few times. The J gene is TRBJ2-3, the V gene TRBV6-5; tentatively, D is TRBD1 (5 bases). V lost 0 bases, J lost 2 bases, and 6 bases lay in between. Looked up from germline, CDR1 is MNHEY and CDR2 is SVGAGI. The CDR3 runs 14 residues. The CDR3 DNA follows: TGTGCCAGCAGTTACTCGACAGTCACAGATACGCAGTATTTT. Translation gives CASSYSTVTDTQYF.

This chain joins TRBV20-1 and TRBJ2-3; no definite D call. Trimming shortened V by 1 base and J by 3 bases, and 11 bases separated the two germline ends. The V gene's germline CDR1 is DFQATT and CDR2 SNEGSKA (reference sequence). CDR3 size: 14 residues. The CDR3 loop reads CSARGPVETDTQYF. The CDR3 bases are TGCAGTGCTAGAGGTCCAGTTGAGACAGATACGCAGTATTTT.

The chain employs TRBV11-2 and TRBJ2-1; D is unclear. V shed 5 bases and J shed 2 bases, with 13 bases lying between them. The CDR3 extends over 15 amino acids. Germline V gene lookup returns CDR1 SGHAT and CDR2 FQNNGV. The CDR3 sequence: CASSRGDGAYNEQFF. The CDR3 nucleotides are TGTGCCAGCAGCCGTGGCGACGGAGCCTACAATGAGCAGTTCTTC.